This TCR beta chain was profiled in a study of T cell responses to AZD1222 COVID-19 vaccine. The protocol was immunoSEQ multiplex PCR, while the TCRdb copy is restricted to in-frame clones and leaves out a portion. Of some 200,000 clones listed, more than 75% are singletons. The sequences come from peripheral blood, collected on day 0 of AZD1222 vaccination. The receptor was derived from an adult in good health.

The DNA for the CDR3 is TGTGCCAGCAGTTCCGGGACTAGCGGAACAGGATTCTGGGCCAACGTCCTGACTTTC. Translated: CASSSGTSGTGFWANVLTF. This chain uses TRBV27 with TRBJ2-6; 11 bases line up with TRBD2. V lost 4 bases and J lost 5; bases outside the gene matches: 13. The CDR3 totals 19 residues. In germline, CDR1 is MNHEY, CDR2 SMNVEV (reference sequence). Combining the CDR3 with reference TRBV27 and TRBJ2-6 gives the whole variable domain EAQVTQNPRYLITVTGKKLTVTCSQNMNHEYMSWYRQDPGLGLRQIYYSMNVEVTDKGDVPEGYKVSRKEKRNFPLILESPSPNQTSLYFCASSSGTSGTGFWANVLTFGAGSRLTVL.